Each of the 7 T cell receptor beta chains below was sequenced from the same sample in a study of beta chain features in type 1 diabetes (dated by TCRdb to 2017 to 2018). The receptor library was made with the immunoSEQ multiplex PCR assay. The entire amount of isolated RNA was reverse transcribed using the High Capacity cDNA Reverse Transcription Kit, so the sequenced TCRB transcripts were expressed ones. In its TCRdb copy, this immuneACCESS table keeps in-frame sequences only and misses some clones. Where compared with another copy, unresolved V genes explain less than half of these, and the others have no known cause. This sample lists hundreds of thousands of clones; around 15% were detected once. The ten largest clones add up to 0.09% to 0.095% of the sample. The sequencing sample was made of naive CD4+ T cells from blood. According to the study, the label for this sample's cell subset or site signals: true naive CD4+ T cells. Source of these receptors: a man between 18 and 35 years old in good health.

This clone was seen a few times. The J gene is TRBJ2-1, the V gene TRBV27, with 8 bases fitting TRBD2. Germline lookup yields CDR1 MNHEY and CDR2 SMNVEV (reference sequence). V shed 3 bases and J 6 bases; nucleotides not matched to a gene: 10. The CDR3 is 16 residues long. CDR3 protein: CASSFGSGMGGNEQFF. Here the CDR3 DNA reads TGTGCCAGCAGTTTTGGTAGCGGGATGGGGGGCAATGAGCAGTTCTTC.

V usage is TRBV7-9 and J usage is TRBJ1-1; D remains ambiguous. There are 14 residues in the CDR3. Germline-derived CDR1 and CDR2 are SEHNR and FQNEAQ (reference sequence). Between the trimmed V and J ends, which lost 1 base and 11 bases, there was a span of 17 bases. The CDR3 nucleotides read TGTGCCAGCAGCTTAGATCCAACCGGGCGGCGGGCTTTCTTT. Translated, it gives CASSLDPTGRRAFF.

The chain links TRBV19 to TRBJ2-1, with 10 bases identical to TRBD2. CDR3 length equals 21 residues. CDR1 and CDR2 (germline): LNHDA, SQIVND (reference sequence). The trim removed 7 bases at V and 8 bases at J, leaving 29 bases unmatched. Written as DNA, the CDR3 is TGTGCCAGTAAAGTACTTTACACCTCCTTAAGCGGGAGGGCCGCTGTTGATGAGCAGTTCTTC. Its protein is CASKVLYTSLSGRAAVDEQFF.

The V gene is TRBV7-3, the J gene TRBJ2-6; D gene unclear. Germline-derived CDR1 and CDR2 are SGHTA and FQGTGA. V lost 4 bases, J lost 4 bases, and 14 bases lay in between. The CDR3 sequence is 16 residues long. Here the CDR3 DNA reads TGTGCCAGCAGCTCCCTCGCGGCGCGGGGGGCCAACGTCCTGACTTTC. Translating gives CASSSLAARGANVLTF.

There are a few counts of this clone. Other nucleotide sequences from this sample produce the same CDR3. The chain links TRBV5-1 to TRBJ2-7; 8 bases are a match to TRBD1. The V segment lost 4 bases and the J segment 1 base; nucleotides outside the gene matches: 4. Germline lookup yields CDR1 SGHRS and CDR2 YFSETQ. CDR3 length: 14 residues. CDR3 in amino acids: CASSRDRGSYEQYF. CDR3 nucleotides: TGCGCCAGCAGCCGAGACAGGGGTTCCTACGAGCAGTACTTC.

Details on this clone: This sample also contains other DNA sequences that code for the same CDR3. The chain has TRBV5-4 and TRBJ2-5, with D perhaps matching TRBD2 (5 bases). CDR1 is SGHNT and CDR2 is YYREEE in the germline V gene (reference sequence). CDR3 size: 13 residues. V lost 0 bases and J lost 5, with 8 bases in between. This chain's CDR3 is CASSLAGSETQYF. The CDR3 DNA reads as TGTGCCAGCAGCTTGGCGGGATCGGAGACCCAGTACTTC.

The V and J genes are TRBV6-6 and TRBJ1-3; TRBD1 might be the D (5 bases). The CDR3 has 15 residues. Germline V gene data show CDR1 as MNHNY and CDR2 as SVGAGI (reference sequence). The germline V and J ends were trimmed by 0 bases and 1 base, with 7 bases remaining between them. The CDR3 spells CASSYSRGSGNTIYF. DNA of the CDR3: TGTGCCAGCAGTTACTCGAGGGGTTCTGGAAACACCATATATTTT.